This record covers a single T cell receptor (beta chain). The target of this receptor is not known. Base qualities are missing; no much larger clone stands one base away. The data are from a study of T cell responses to AZD1222 COVID-19 vaccine (dated by TCRdb to the early 2020s). General notes on the study: A total of 233 trial participants underwent TCR sequencing, of whom about 210 received two doses of AZD1222 and roughly 25 received two doses of the MenACWY control vaccine. Enrollment into the trials was organized by age into subgroups of 18-55, 56-69 and 70-plus years, and those subgroups contained about 160, 30 and 59 TCR-sequenced participants, respectively.

V sheds 7 bases and J sheds 1 base, leaving 10 bases between their ends. Including the terminal cysteine and phenylalanine, the CDR3 comprises 13 residues. The sequence is cut down to CDR3 DNA, 39 bases in frame from base 1. CDR1 and CDR2 were assigned from the germline V gene as LGHNA and YSLEER. The CDR3 regions of human TCRbeta chains were analyzed by immunosequencing. In the authors' own workflow: Repertoire TCRs were matched against a reference library of SARS-CoV-2-specific TCRs generated with the MIRA antigen-specificity platform. Breadth meant the fraction of unique TCRs that were SARS-CoV-2-associated, whereas depth meant the fraction of total T cells that were SARS-CoV-2-associated. Using the MIRA data, each spike-specific TCR was assigned both to the spike region to which the TCR was reactive and to a CD4 or CD8 class. Log10-transformed breadth and depth values were compared by one-way ANOVA with Sidak's multiple comparisons tests. TCRdb re-hosts the immuneACCESS table, in-frame sequences only. Its copies lack some clones; in the studies checked, an unresolved V gene accounts for under half of them, and the cause for the rest is not known. V and J calls and clone size follow that table, whereas D and trimming were derived from the DNA. In all, the sample holds under 110,000 clones, and 90% of those were seen once. Of the sample, roughly 8% falls within the top ten clones.

Study-wide findings and limitations: Most participants were white British and females outnumbered males, and the authors suggested that clonal diversity may have been underestimated. Vaccine-associated CD4 TCRs spanned the whole spike protein, with dominant responses in regions 160-218 and 743-854. Conclusions about previously exposed vaccinees are limited, since just five to seven AZD1222 recipients were seropositive for SARS-CoV-2 at baseline. A significant rise in spike-specific TCR breadth and depth was observed after two AZD1222 doses relative to day 0 and relative to MenACWY recipients. In the small 56-69-year group, the increase in depth fell short of significance, most likely because of low power. Reportedly, almost half of the unique spike-specific TCRs recognized epitopes lying outside the regions that are mutated in the B.1.351 and B.1.1.7 variants. Because no samples from the day 14 peak response were available, repertoires could be characterized only after the peak T cell response.

This specimen's time point label, per the study, means: about 28 days (+/-7) after the second vaccine dose. Because spike-specific TCR depth and breadth did not differ between the two schedules, AZD1222 recipients who got a second dose at roughly 4 weeks were pooled with those who got a second dose at roughly 12 weeks. Vaccinee samples were obtained from the UK trials COV001 and COV002, which included a single-blind randomized controlled phase 2/3 trial of AZD1222 (ChAdOx1 nCoV-19) in healthy adults. For TCRbeta chain sequencing, PBMC samples from trial participants were taken at day 0 and at day 28 after the second dose.

Sequences were derived from peripheral blood, sampled 28 days after the second AZD1222 dose. The clonotype was recovered from an adult who received the AZD1222 COVID-19 vaccine. The chain was built from TRBV4-3 and TRBJ1-1, with no confidently assigned D gene. The CDR3 in this case is CASKARWNTEAFF. The DNA sequence is TGCGCCAGCAAGGCCCGCTGGAACACTGAAGCTTTCTTT.